This T cell receptor beta chain was documented in a study of monozygotic twins with inflammatory bowel disease. TCRdb reprocessed the 5' RACE reads and stores each CDR3 protein as one record, lacking DNA. In total, the table holds some 440,000 distinct CDR3 sequences. Germline V lookup: CDR1 SGHRS, CDR2 YFSETQ. The CDR3 sequence is 14 residues long. This clonotype was sampled from a human donor with ulcerative colitis or Crohn's disease, or a healthy co-twin of an affected twin (not recorded which). This chain uses TRBV5-1 with TRBJ2-1; TCRdb returns TRBD1, unconfirmable since there is no DNA. The sample taken for sequencing was blood. The CDR3 here is CASSQEGVYNEQFF.